What follows are 27 T cell receptor beta chains derived from one specimen sequenced in a study of control samples from healthy donors and cancer patients. Assay used: immunoSEQ multiplex PCR; TCRdb lists only in-frame clones, some missing. The data show 80,000 to 100,000 clones, about 91% seen once. Sequencing was done on a sample of blood. These receptors came from a man aged 30 to 39 in good health.

The chain recombines TRBV6-5 with TRBJ1-2; D is possibly TRBD1 (6 bases). V was pared by 7 bases and J by 4 bases, with 16 bases between. The germline V gene has CDR1 MNHEY and CDR2 SVGAGI. This CDR3 is 14 amino acids long. This CDR3 reads CASTFTGSSYGYTF. The DNA of the CDR3 is TGTGCCAGCACCTTTACAGGGTCATCCTATGGCTACACCTTC.

This chain links TRBV2 with TRBJ2-1; TRBD2 agrees at 9 bases. CDR1 and CDR2 (germline): SNHLY, FYNNEI. The junction had 6 bases not matched to a gene; V was cut back by 1 base and J by 2 bases. CDR3 size: 17 residues. CDR3 DNA sequence: TGTGCCAGCAGTGAAGGGAGCGGGAGGAGTCCCTACAATGAGCAGTTCTTC. As protein: CASSEGSGRSPYNEQFF.

As concerns this clone: Different DNA sequences within this sample yield the same CDR3. The genes are TRBV18 and TRBJ1-2, with D possibly TRBD1 on 6 matching bases. Trimming shortened V by 3 bases and J by 3 bases, and 14 bases separated the two germline ends. Germline CDR1 and CDR2: KGHSH and LQKENI. The CDR3 is made up of 15 amino acids. CDR3 bases: TGTGCCAGCTCACCTCAGGGGATAGGGGACTATGGCTACACCTTC. Amino acids: CASSPQGIGDYGYTF.

The J gene is TRBJ1-1, the V gene TRBV29-1; 9 bases map to TRBD1. The CDR3 covers 13 residues. V shed 6 bases and J 5 bases; nucleotides not matched to a gene: 7. The germline CDR1 and CDR2 sequences are SQVTM and ANQGSEA. In nucleotides, the CDR3 is TGCAGCGTCGCCGACAGGGGGAGGACTGAAGCTTTCTTT. This translates into CSVADRGRTEAFF.

This clone has only one observation. The V call is TRBV5-6, the J call TRBJ2-5; D is perhaps TRBD2 (5 bases). The CDR3 is made up of 14 amino acids. The V end lost 0 bases, the J end lost 5 bases, and 11 bases lay between the germline ends. The germline V gene has CDR1 SGHDT and CDR2 YYEEEE. For the CDR3, the DNA is TGTGCCAGCAGCTTGGGACTAAGCTTTGAGACCCAGTACTTC. Its translation is CASSLGLSFETQYF. Complete variable domain (other parts from reference TRBV5-6 and TRBJ2-5): DAGVTQSPTHLIKTRGQQVTLRCSPKSGHDTVSWYQQALGQGPQFIFQYYEEEERQRGNFPDRFSGHQFPNYSSELNVNALLLGDSALYLCASSLGLSFETQYFGPGTRLLVL.

The V call is TRBV7-2, the J call TRBJ1-2; D gene ambiguous. Germline V lookup: CDR1 SGHTA, CDR2 FQGNSA. Trimming removed 1 base at V and 8 bases at J, with 17 bases between. The CDR3 loop spans 15 amino acids. The CDR3 region is CASSLEFSAVSGYTF. In nucleotides, the CDR3 is TGTGCCAGCAGCTTAGAGTTTTCGGCAGTGTCCGGCTACACCTTC.

The CDR3 reads CASSPGTGGAGQPQHF. DNA for the CDR3: TGTGCCAGCAGCCCCGGGACAGGGGGCGCGGGACAGCCCCAGCATTTT. The chain employs TRBV7-9 and TRBJ1-5, with 12 bases lining up with TRBD1. There are 16 residues in the CDR3. Germline V gene sequence: CDR1 SEHNR, CDR2 FQNEAQ (reference sequence). Trimming cost V 5 bases and J 7 bases; bases outside gene matches: 9.

This rearrangement joins TRBV11-3 to TRBJ2-7; the match to TRBD1 covers 10 bases. V lost 7 bases to trimming and J lost 6 bases; unmatched junction nucleotides: 15. The length of the CDR3 is 16 residues. In germline, CDR1 is SGHNT, CDR2 YENEEA. In DNA form, the CDR3 reads TGTGCCAGCATCGAAGAAAGGGACAGGGGTATATCCGAGCAGTACTTC. It encodes CASIEERDRGISEQYF.

The chain combines TRBV6-2 or TRBV6-3 with TRBJ1-1; D gene uncertain. CDR1 and CDR2 (germline): MNHEY, SVGEGT. There are 12 residues in the CDR3. Trimming took 0 bases from V and 8 from J, leaving 7 bases between them. The CDR3 loop is CASSYSTGEAFF. The CDR3 bases are TGTGCCAGCAGTTACTCGACGGGAGAAGCTTTCTTT.

The rearrangement joins TRBV9 to TRBJ1-2; D not certain. Trimming left V 0 bases short and J 3 bases short, with 6 bases between. Germline V gives CDR1 SGDLS, CDR2 YYNGEE. This CDR3 is 13 amino acids long. CDR3 region: CASSVAPDYGYTF. The CDR3 DNA is TGTGCCAGCAGCGTAGCTCCGGACTATGGCTACACCTTC.

J is TRBJ2-3 and V is TRBV4-1, with 9 bases identical to TRBD2. The ends lost 0 bases at V and 1 base at J; junction bases unmatched: 5. The germline CDR1 and CDR2 sequences are MGHRA and YSYEKL. The CDR3 contains 17 residues. The DNA for the CDR3 is TGCGCCAGCAGCCAAGATTTGCGGGAGGGCCGCACAGATACGCAGTATTTT. Amino acid sequence: CASSQDLREGRTDTQYF.

The rearrangement links TRBV24-1 to TRBJ2-1; D remains unclear. Germline values: CDR1 KGHDR, CDR2 SFDVKD. The germline V and J ends were trimmed by 3 bases and 8 bases, with 22 bases remaining between them. The CDR3 loop spans 17 amino acids. The CDR3 DNA reads TGTGCCACCAGTGATCCCCGTGGGAAGTCAACACCTGATGAGCAGTTCTTC. Its protein is CATSDPRGKSTPDEQFF.

This clone has only a few counts. The chain has TRBV7-9 and TRBJ1-3; possibly TRBD1 for D (5 bases). The V and J ends lost 5 bases and 7 bases respectively, with 24 bases between them. The germline CDR1 and CDR2 sequences are SEHNR and FQNEAQ (reference sequence). The CDR3 sequence is 17 residues long. The DNA for the CDR3 is TGTGCCAGCAGCCCCACCAGCTCCCGGGGGACGGTTAACACCATATATTTT. Translation gives CASSPTSSRGTVNTIYF.

The chain links TRBV19 to TRBJ2-5; TRBD2 agrees at 7 bases. Germline values: CDR1 LNHDA, CDR2 SQIVND (reference sequence). CDR3 length: 17 residues. Trimming at V came to 5 bases and at J to 5 bases, leaving 17 bases not matched to a gene. CDR3: CASSLRGGRKVWETQYF. The CDR3 DNA reads as TGTGCCAGTAGTCTTCGGGGCGGGAGAAAGGTTTGGGAGACCCAGTACTTC.

This chain links TRBV7-6 with TRBJ1-5, with TRBD1 identical over 10 bases. The CDR3 loop spans 15 amino acids. Germline V gives CDR1 SGHVS, CDR2 FNYEAQ. The ends lost 5 bases at V and 7 bases at J; junction bases unmatched: 8. This CDR3 reads CASSTDRGKGQPQHF. The CDR3 DNA follows: TGTGCCAGCAGCACGGACAGGGGGAAAGGACAGCCCCAGCATTTT.

Here the CDR3 reads CAGAGPSNTEAFF. In nucleotides, the CDR3 is TGTGCCGGAGCGGGACCCTCGAACACTGAAGCTTTCTTT. The gene calls are TRBV2 and TRBJ1-1; perhaps TRBD1 as D (5 bases). This CDR3 spans 13 amino acids. The V gene lost 11 bases and the J gene lost 1 base, with 14 bases spanning the gap. Germline assignment: CDR1 SNHLY and CDR2 FYNNEI.

Notes on this clone: Mismatch with germline at one junction end may stem from a read error. Other nucleotide sequences in the sample specify the same CDR3. The J gene is TRBJ2-3, the V gene TRBV3-1 (or the pseudogene TRBV3-2); TRBD1 aligns across 7 bases. The CDR3 consists of 15 residues. Germline V lookup: CDR1 LGHDT, CDR2 YNNKEL (reference sequence). In DNA, the CDR3 is TGTGCCAGCAGCATCGACAGGGTAGGCACGGATACGCAGTATTTT. It specifies CASSIDRVGTDTQYF.

The sample holds one count of this clone. V is TRBV10-2 and J is TRBJ1-2; D unclear. Trimming stripped 6 bases from V and 6 bases from J, with 14 bases between. This CDR3 spans 13 amino acids. From germline, CDR1 is WSHSY and CDR2 SAAADI. The CDR3 protein is CASRGMEGNGYTF. DNA of the CDR3: TGCGCCAGCAGGGGGATGGAGGGCAATGGCTACACCTTC.

This clone was counted between two and nine times. As DNA, the CDR3 is TGTGCCAGCAGCCAGACCCGGACAGGGAAGCAGTTCTTC. Translating it yields CASSQTRTGKQFF. V is TRBV7-7 and J is TRBJ2-1, with 8 positions matching TRBD1. CDR3 length: 13 residues. V lost 5 bases, J lost 11 bases, and 8 bases stayed unmatched. The germline V gene has CDR1 SSHAT and CDR2 FNYEAQ (reference sequence).

The chain is built from TRBV4-1 and TRBJ2-1; 8 nucleotides align to TRBD2. Trimming cost V 0 bases and J 3 bases; bases outside gene matches: 4. The germline V gene has CDR1 MGHRA and CDR2 YSYEKL. This CDR3 comprises 16 residues. The CDR3 sequence: CASSQELADIYNEQFF. The CDR3 DNA is TGCGCCAGCAGCCAAGAACTAGCGGATATCTACAATGAGCAGTTCTTC.

The genes are TRBV4-1 and TRBJ1-2; D is unresolved. Trimming cost V 1 base and J 0 bases, with 15 bases left between them. Germline V gene data show CDR1 as MGHRA and CDR2 as YSYEKL. CDR3 length equals 17 residues. CDR3 residues: CASSQGPSAGANYGYTF. The CDR3 DNA reads as TGCGCCAGCAGCCAAGGCCCCTCGGCCGGGGCTAACTATGGCTACACCTTC.

A few counts support this clone. The same CDR3 can be traced to other DNA sequences in this sample. The chain links TRBV19 to TRBJ1-4, with unresolved D. V was pared by 1 base and J by 0 bases, with 6 bases between. The CDR3 is made up of 15 amino acids. Germline CDR1 is LNHDA and CDR2 is SQIVND (reference sequence). The CDR3 loop is CASSIGVATNEKLFF. The CDR3 bases are TGTGCCAGTAGTATAGGGGTTGCAACTAATGAAAAACTGTTTTTT.

The gene calls are TRBV4-1 and TRBJ2-1; D call uncertain. The CDR3 has 16 amino acids. The V end was cut by 2 bases, the J end by 0 bases, with 11 bases between. Germline loops: CDR1 MGHRA, CDR2 YSYEKL. The CDR3 loop reads CASSQPAGSSYNEQFF. DNA for the CDR3: TGCGCCAGCAGCCAACCAGCAGGTAGCTCCTACAATGAGCAGTTCTTC.

The CDR3 DNA reads as TGTGCCAGCAGCGACAGGTCGGGTTACAATGAGCAGTTCTTC. Translating gives CASSDRSGYNEQFF. The rearrangement uses TRBV6-4 and TRBJ2-1; perhaps TRBD1 as D (6 bases). This CDR3 has 14 amino acids. CDR1 and CDR2 (germline): MRHNA, SNTAGT. V gave up 6 bases and J gave up 4 bases, with 13 bases separating them.

V usage is TRBV27 and J usage is TRBJ1-5; 7 positions match TRBD1. Per germline, CDR1 MNHEY and CDR2 SMNVEV (reference sequence). The CDR3 spans 13 residues. V shed 6 bases, J shed 4 bases, and the junction held 3 bases outside the gene matches. CDR3 sequence reads: CASRLQGNQPQHF. The CDR3 region has the DNA TGTGCCAGCAGACTACAGGGGAATCAGCCCCAGCATTTT.

This chain links TRBV6-2 or TRBV6-3 with TRBJ1-1; 8 nucleotides agree with TRBD1. V trimming: 3 bases; J trimming: 4 bases; junction bases outside the gene matches: 22. This CDR3 contains 20 residues. Germline V gives CDR1 MNHEY, CDR2 SVGEGT. For the CDR3, the DNA is TGTGCCAGCAGTTATGTATCTCCGAGTGTACGGACAGGGAGTACCACTGAAGCTTTCTTT. It translates to CASSYVSPSVRTGSTTEAFF.

V and J are TRBV7-8 and TRBJ1-1; possible D gene TRBD1, 6 bases. Trimming left V 5 bases short and J 0 bases short, with 13 bases between. The CDR3 is 15 residues long. Looked up from germline, CDR1 is SGHVS and CDR2 is FQNEAQ. The CDR3 nucleotides are TGTGCCAGCAGCCAAACCGACAGGCTGAACACTGAAGCTTTCTTT. Amino acid sequence: CASSQTDRLNTEAFF.